This T cell receptor (beta chain) was found in a study of Ad26.COV2.S vaccination and SARS-CoV-2 variants. The wider study: Ad26.COV2.S shots went into the muscle once or twice, 56 days apart.

As to treatment: roughly 18 received Ad26.COV2.S at low or high dose, single or two shots; about 5 received placebo; per-sample allocation not given. Each sample was drawn 63 days after the first injection (of vaccine or placebo). Aged 18-55 years, donor was enrolled in Boston in about 2020. This vaccine is an Ad26 vector that expresses the Wuhan-strain SARS-CoV-2 spike. The repertoire was sequenced with immunoSEQ multiplex PCR; TCRdb's copy has only in-frame clones and lacks some. The sample comprises about 500,000 clones, nearly 90% of which are singletons, and around 1.6% rests with the top ten. Trimming took 6 bases from V and 2 from J; bases not matched to a gene: 8. Germline V gene sequence: CDR1 MDHEN, CDR2 SYDVKM. The CDR3 has 15 amino acids.

The sequenced sample was peripheral blood, obtained in a trial of Ad26.COV2.S vaccine versus placebo. The genes are TRBV28 and TRBJ2-7; 9 bases match TRBD1. This clonotype was obtained from a person between 18 and 65 years old who received the Ad26.COV2.S COVID-19 vaccine or a placebo. The CDR3 DNA reads TGTGCCAGCAGGGGGGGACAGGGTTCCCCCTACGAGCAGTACTTC. Protein sequence: CASRGGQGSPYEQYF.